This T cell receptor (beta chain) was captured by sequencing in a study of T cell responses to AZD1222 COVID-19 vaccine. Assay used: immunoSEQ multiplex PCR; TCRdb lists only in-frame clones, some missing. The table records approximately 100,000 clones, roughly nine tenths of them present only once. This CDR3 spans 17 amino acids. V was clipped by 0 bases and J by 4 bases, with 18 bases between them. Germline V gene data show CDR1 as LGHNA and CDR2 as YNFKEQ. This chain joins TRBV4-2 and TRBJ2-5; TRBD1 is a possible D gene (7 bases). This receptor was identified in an adult who received the AZD1222 COVID-19 vaccine. Sequencing used peripheral blood, obtained 28 days after the second AZD1222 dose. The CDR3 spells CASSQDFGAGGGETQYF. As DNA, the CDR3 is TGTGCCAGCAGCCAAGATTTCGGGGCAGGGGGAGGAGAGACCCAGTACTTC.